A selection of T cell receptor beta chains follows, all from one sample in a study of blood T cell repertoires in COVID-19. Sequencing used immunoSEQ multiplex PCR; TCRdb keeps in-frame clones, though not all of them. The repertoire holds around 180,000 clones, with about 85% as singletons. Sequencing input: peripheral blood. The receptor set was obtained from an elderly woman with acute or convalescent COVID-19. Each CDR3 is given with its conserved first and last residue. A D gene is named only where the DNA matches it firmly. Clone sizes are given selectively: once, few, many, or a class where the clone is expanded.

v_gene	abundance	j_gene	d_gene	CDR3aa	CDR3nt
TRBV29-1	.	TRBJ2-5	.	CSVEGTIGETQYF	TGCAGCGTTGAAGGGACTATAGGAGAGACCCAGTACTTC
TRBV29-1	.	TRBJ1-4	.	CSVEGLTTNEKLFF	TGCAGCGTTGAAGGGCTCACAACTAATGAAAAACTGTTTTTT
TRBV2	.	TRBJ2-7	TRBD2	CASSEGLAGDEQYF	TGTGCCAGCAGTGAAGGTCTAGCGGGAGACGAGCAGTACTTC
TRBV18	.	TRBJ2-4	TRBD2	CASSPEEGGNIQYF	TGTGCCAGCTCACCAGAGGAGGGAGGGAACATTCAGTACTTC
TRBV7-2	many	TRBJ1-5	.	CASSLGRLNQPQHF	TGTGCCAGCAGCTTAGGGCGGCTTAATCAGCCCCAGCATTTT
TRBV14	.	TRBJ2-7	TRBD2	CASSQVTPGLAGYEQYF	TGTGCCAGCAGCCAAGTTACCCCGGGACTAGCGGGCTACGAGCAGTACTTC
TRBV6-5	.	TRBJ2-7	TRBD1	CASSKLQGSHEQYF	TGTGCCAGCAGTAAACTACAGGGGAGCCACGAGCAGTACTTC
TRBV15	.	TRBJ2-5	TRBD2	CATSRERISGGARETQYF	TGTGCCACCAGCAGAGAAAGGATTAGCGGGGGGGCGCGCGAGACCCAGTACTTC
TRBV12-3/TRBV12-4	.	TRBJ2-1	.	CASSLKGGNEQFF	TGTGCCAGCAGTTTAAAGGGGGGGAATGAGCAGTTCTTC
TRBV3-1/TRBV3-2	.	TRBJ1-4	TRBD1	CASSQGGQGRNEKLFF	TGTGCCAGCAGCCAAGGGGGACAGGGTAGGAATGAAAAACTGTTTTTT
TRBV10-1	.	TRBJ1-3	.	CASSEAGSSGNTIYF	TGCGCCAGCAGCGAAGCGGGGAGCTCTGGAAACACCATATATTTT
TRBV7-9	few	TRBJ2-1	.	CASSWVRGRRDEQFF	TGTGCCAGCAGCTGGGTCCGGGGCCGGAGGGATGAGCAGTTCTTC
TRBV18	.	TRBJ1-4	.	CASSPSGGTNEKLFF	TGTGCCAGCTCACCATCGGGGGGCACTAATGAAAAACTGTTTTTT
TRBV19	few	TRBJ2-5	.	CASSMGGAFETQYF	TGTGCCAGTAGTATGGGGGGGGCTTTTGAGACCCAGTACTTC
TRBV19	.	TRBJ2-1	TRBD2	CASSIGTSGGAGEQFF	TGTGCCAGTAGTATAGGGACTAGCGGGGGGGCAGGTGAGCAGTTCTTC
TRBV6-1	.	TRBJ2-3	.	CASSELGGALRTDTQYF	TGTGCCAGCAGTGAATTGGGGGGGGCGCTTCGCACAGATACGCAGTATTTT
TRBV5-1	.	TRBJ1-4	.	CASSLVQGGGYEKLFF	TGCGCCAGCAGCTTGGTACAGGGAGGGGGATATGAAAAACTGTTTTTT
TRBV5-6	.	TRBJ1-2	.	CASSPAGAEVYGYTF	TGTGCCAGCAGCCCGGCAGGGGCTGAGGTCTATGGCTACACCTTC
TRBV18	.	TRBJ2-1	TRBD2	CASSPGGANYNEQFF	TGTGCCAGCTCACCCGGGGGGGCTAATTACAATGAGCAGTTCTTC
TRBV11-2	.	TRBJ1-4	TRBD1	CASSPGQGSEKLFF	TGTGCCAGCAGCCCGGGACAGGGGTCTGAAAAACTGTTTTTT
TRBV28	.	TRBJ1-6	.	CASSTTRLHF	TGTGCCAGCAGTACTACTCGTCTCCACTTT
TRBV20-1	.	TRBJ1-2	TRBD1	CSASRQGGYTF	TGCAGTGCTAGCCGACAGGGTGGCTACACCTTC
TRBV19	.	TRBJ2-1	TRBD2	CASRPRGLAGALGDDEQFF	TGTGCCAGTAGACCTCGGGGGCTAGCGGGAGCCCTGGGGGACGATGAGCAGTTCTTC
TRBV6-5	.	TRBJ2-3	TRBD2	CATKRGSTDTQYF	TGTGCCACCAAGCGGGGAAGCACAGATACGCAGTATTTT
TRBV4-3	.	TRBJ1-6	TRBD1	CASSQDLGTGSNSPLHF	TGCGCCAGCAGCCAAGATCTCGGGACAGGGAGTAATTCACCCCTCCACTTT
TRBV5-4	.	TRBJ1-3	.	CASSPGGTSGNTIYF	TGTGCCAGCAGCCCCGGCGGGACCTCTGGAAACACCATATATTTT
TRBV2	.	TRBJ1-6	.	CASIAAWRNSPLHF	TGTGCCAGCATAGCAGCCTGGCGAAATTCACCCCTCCACTTT
TRBV7-2	.	TRBJ2-2	TRBD2	CASSSTSGANTGELFF	TGTGCCAGCAGCTCGACTAGCGGGGCGAACACCGGGGAGCTGTTTTTT
TRBV21-1	.	TRBJ2-2	.	CASSKESGGFYRNTGELFF	TGTGCCAGCAGCAAAGAGAGCGGCGGCTTTTATCGGAACACCGGGGAGCTGTTTTTT
TRBV18	.	TRBJ1-2	TRBD1	CASSPPGQGYGYTF	TGTGCCAGCTCACCACCGGGACAGGGGTACGGCTACACCTTC
TRBV5-1	.	TRBJ1-2	.	CASSLDGGAYGYTF	TGCGCCAGCAGCTTGGACGGGGGGGCCTATGGCTACACCTTC
TRBV5-1	once	TRBJ2-2	TRBD1	CASSRSGQGASGELFF	TGCGCCAGCAGCCGGTCTGGACAGGGGGCATCCGGGGAGCTGTTTTTT
TRBV4-1	.	TRBJ2-3	.	CASSRLYGGSTDTQYF	TGCGCCAGCAGCCGCCTGTACGGTGGTAGCACAGATACGCAGTATTTT
TRBV2	.	TRBJ1-5	.	CASSVSQTGAYQPQHF	TGTGCCAGCAGCGTTTCACAGACAGGCGCGTATCAGCCCCAGCATTTT
TRBV4-1	few	TRBJ2-6	TRBD2	CASSLTKGLALLLTF	TGCGCCAGCAGCCTTACGAAGGGACTAGCCCTACTACTGACTTTC
TRBV9	.	TRBJ2-5	.	CASSLGGTPQETQYF	TGTGCCAGCAGCTTGGGCGGGACGCCCCAAGAGACCCAGTACTTC
TRBV3-1/TRBV3-2	few	TRBJ2-2	.	CASSFRNTGELFF	TGTGCCAGCAGCTTTAGGAACACCGGGGAGCTGTTTTTT
TRBV11-2	.	TRBJ1-1	TRBD1	CASSFQKDRVNTEAFF	TGTGCCAGCAGCTTTCAAAAGGACAGGGTGAACACTGAAGCTTTCTTT
TRBV4-3	.	TRBJ1-3	TRBD1	CASSPQGGSPGNTIYF	TGCGCCAGCAGCCCACAGGGGGGGTCCCCTGGAAACACCATATATTTT
TRBV7-9	.	TRBJ1-2	TRBD1	CASSLPGQGLGGYTF	TGTGCCAGCAGCCTTCCGGGACAGGGGTTAGGTGGCTACACCTTC
TRBV5-1	.	TRBJ2-7	TRBD2	CASSASGTSSYEQYF	TGCGCCAGCAGCGCCTCCGGGACTAGCTCCTACGAGCAGTACTTC
TRBV10-3	.	TRBJ1-3	.	CAITGQSSGNTIYF	TGTGCCATCACCGGACAGTCCTCTGGAAACACCATATATTTT
TRBV7-8	few	TRBJ1-6	.	CASSPGGNSPLHF	TGTGCCAGCAGCCCGGGAGGGAATTCACCCCTCCACTTT
TRBV2	.	TRBJ1-5	TRBD1	CASSGTGFSNQPQHF	TGTGCCAGCAGTGGGACAGGTTTTAGCAATCAGCCCCAGCATTTT
TRBV21-1	once	TRBJ2-7	.	CGPLQAPSYEQYF	TGTGGTCCGCTACAGGCTCCCTCCTACGAGCAGTACTTC
TRBV5-1	.	TRBJ2-3	TRBD2	CASSPRRGGGADTQYF	TGCGCCAGCAGCCCCCGCCGGGGCGGGGGGGCAGATACGCAGTATTTT
TRBV2	.	TRBJ2-1	.	CASRPQTRGSSYNEQFF	TGTGCCAGCAGACCCCAGACTAGAGGGAGCTCCTACAATGAGCAGTTCTTC
TRBV5-1	.	TRBJ1-4	.	CASSFRQGEKLFF	TGCGCCAGCAGCTTTAGGCAGGGTGAAAAACTGTTTTTT
TRBV7-2	.	TRBJ2-1	.	CASSLVVAAYNEQFF	TGTGCCAGCAGCTTGGTAGTGGCGGCCTACAATGAGCAGTTCTTC
TRBV5-1	.	TRBJ1-3	.	CASSSTGFSGNTIYF	TGCGCCAGCAGCTCGACAGGCTTTTCTGGAAACACCATATATTTT
TRBV9	.	TRBJ2-2	TRBD2	CASSPTSGRASGELFF	TGTGCCAGCAGCCCCACTAGCGGGAGGGCGTCCGGGGAGCTGTTTTTT
TRBV15	once	TRBJ2-2	.	CATSRDTYANTGELFF	TGTGCCACCAGCAGAGACACCTACGCGAACACCGGGGAGCTGTTTTTT
TRBV19	.	TRBJ2-1	TRBD2	CASNAGGWNEQFF	TGTGCCAGTAATGCGGGGGGGTGGAATGAGCAGTTCTTC
TRBV11-2	.	TRBJ1-3	.	CASSFRRGLSGNTIYF	TGTGCCAGCAGCTTTCGGAGGGGCCTCTCTGGAAACACCATATATTTT
TRBV19	.	TRBJ2-1	.	CASSLRFSYNEQFF	TGTGCCAGTAGTTTACGGTTTTCCTACAATGAGCAGTTCTTC
TRBV2	.	TRBJ1-3	.	CASSGHSSGNTIYF	TGTGCCAGCAGTGGACACAGCTCTGGAAACACCATATATTTT
TRBV29-1	.	TRBJ2-3	TRBD2	CSVEAGGVSTDTQYF	TGCAGCGTTGAAGCGGGAGGGGTGAGCACAGATACGCAGTATTTT
TRBV5-6	.	TRBJ2-1	TRBD2	CASSLGPSGDNEQFF	TGTGCCAGCAGCTTGGGGCCTAGCGGGGACAATGAGCAGTTCTTC